This T cell receptor (beta chain) is from a study of monozygotic twins with inflammatory bowel disease. Study-level points and caveats: Background noise in patient repertoires may stem from differing immunosuppressive treatments. IBD patients had lower TCRbeta diversity (inverse Simpson) than healthy co-twins.

As to this clonotype: Its antigen is currently unknown.

Per TCR library, 3500 ng of total RNA was used. The template-switching step introduced UMIs that carried a 6-nucleotide sample barcode. Reanalyzing the 5' RACE reads, TCRdb keeps one entry per CDR3 protein, without DNA. The table lists some 100,000 distinct CDR3 sequences. The specimen was blood. The origin of this receptor is a human donor with ulcerative colitis or Crohn's disease, or a healthy co-twin of an affected twin (not recorded which).

The CDR3 loop reads CASSQRQGALDSPLHF. This sequence joins TRBV4-2 and TRBJ1-6; the TCRdb D gene call, TRBD1, has no DNA to confirm it. CDR3 length equals 16 residues. The germline V gene has CDR1 LGHNA and CDR2 YNFKEQ.